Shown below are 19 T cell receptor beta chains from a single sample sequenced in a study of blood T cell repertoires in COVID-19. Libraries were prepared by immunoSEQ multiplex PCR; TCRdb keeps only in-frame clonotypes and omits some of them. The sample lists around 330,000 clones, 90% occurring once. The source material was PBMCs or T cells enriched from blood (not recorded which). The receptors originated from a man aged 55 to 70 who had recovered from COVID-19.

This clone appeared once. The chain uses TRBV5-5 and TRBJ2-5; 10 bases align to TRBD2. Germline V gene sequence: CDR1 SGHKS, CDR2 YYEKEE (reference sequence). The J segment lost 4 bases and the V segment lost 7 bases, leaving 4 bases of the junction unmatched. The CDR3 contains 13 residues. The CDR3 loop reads CASPSGSGETQYF. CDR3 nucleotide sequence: TGTGCCAGCCCTAGCGGGAGTGGAGAGACCCAGTACTTC.

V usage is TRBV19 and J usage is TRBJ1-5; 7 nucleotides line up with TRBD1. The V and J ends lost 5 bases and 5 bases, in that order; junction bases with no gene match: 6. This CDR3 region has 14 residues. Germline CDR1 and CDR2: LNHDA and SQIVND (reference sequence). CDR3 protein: CASSFTGEHQPQHF. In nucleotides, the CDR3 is TGTGCCAGTAGTTTTACAGGGGAGCATCAGCCCCAGCATTTT.

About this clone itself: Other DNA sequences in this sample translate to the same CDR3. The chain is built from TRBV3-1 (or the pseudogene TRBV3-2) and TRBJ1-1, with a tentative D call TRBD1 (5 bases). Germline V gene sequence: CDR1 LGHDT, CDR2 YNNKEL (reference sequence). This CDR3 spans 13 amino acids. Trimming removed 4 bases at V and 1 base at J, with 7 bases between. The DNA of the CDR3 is TGTGCCAGCAGCCCTACAGGGAACACTGAAGCTTTCTTT. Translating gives CASSPTGNTEAFF.

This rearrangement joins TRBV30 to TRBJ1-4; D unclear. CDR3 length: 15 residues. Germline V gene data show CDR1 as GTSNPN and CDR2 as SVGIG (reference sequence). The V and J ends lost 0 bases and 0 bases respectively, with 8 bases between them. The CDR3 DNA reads TGTGCCTGGAGTGTAACTCGGGCAACTAATGAAAAACTGTTTTTT. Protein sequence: CAWSVTRATNEKLFF.

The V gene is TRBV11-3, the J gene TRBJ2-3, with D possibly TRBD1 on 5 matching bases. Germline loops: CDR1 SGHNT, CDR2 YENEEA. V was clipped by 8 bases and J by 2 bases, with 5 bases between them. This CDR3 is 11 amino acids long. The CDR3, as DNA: TGTGCCAGCGGGGCCACAGATACGCAGTATTTT. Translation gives CASGATDTQYF.

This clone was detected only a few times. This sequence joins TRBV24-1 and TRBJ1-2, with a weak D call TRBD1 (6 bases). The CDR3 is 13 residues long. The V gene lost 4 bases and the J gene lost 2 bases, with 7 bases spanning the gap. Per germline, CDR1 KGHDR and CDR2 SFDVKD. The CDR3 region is CATSDRGNYGYTF. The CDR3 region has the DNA TGTGCCACCAGTGACAGGGGAAACTATGGCTACACCTTC.

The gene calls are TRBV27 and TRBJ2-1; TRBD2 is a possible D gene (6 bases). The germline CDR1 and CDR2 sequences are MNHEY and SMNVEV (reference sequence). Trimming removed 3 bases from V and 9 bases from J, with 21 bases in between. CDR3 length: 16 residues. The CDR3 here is CASSFPGTAVLSEQFF. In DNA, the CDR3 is TGTGCCAGCAGTTTCCCCGGGACTGCTGTTCTCAGTGAGCAGTTCTTC.

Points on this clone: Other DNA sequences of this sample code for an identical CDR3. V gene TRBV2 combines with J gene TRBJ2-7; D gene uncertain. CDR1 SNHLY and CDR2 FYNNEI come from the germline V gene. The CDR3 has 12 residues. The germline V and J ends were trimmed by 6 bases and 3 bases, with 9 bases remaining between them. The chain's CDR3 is CASRGSSYEQYF. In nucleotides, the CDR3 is TGTGCCAGCAGAGGCTCTAGCTACGAGCAGTACTTC.

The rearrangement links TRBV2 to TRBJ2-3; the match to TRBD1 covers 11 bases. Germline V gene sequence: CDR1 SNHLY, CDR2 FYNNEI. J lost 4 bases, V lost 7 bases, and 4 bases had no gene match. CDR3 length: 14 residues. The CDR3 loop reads CASTRDRGSDTQYF. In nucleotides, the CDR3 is TGTGCCAGCACCCGGGACAGGGGGTCAGATACGCAGTATTTT.

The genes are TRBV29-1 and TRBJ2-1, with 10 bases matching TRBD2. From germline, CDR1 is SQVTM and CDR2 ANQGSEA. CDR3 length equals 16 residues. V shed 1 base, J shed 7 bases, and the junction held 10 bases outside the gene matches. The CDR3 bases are TGCAGCGTTGAAGGCCGACGGCTAGCGGGAGCTAATGAGCAGTTCTTC. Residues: CSVEGRRLAGANEQFF.

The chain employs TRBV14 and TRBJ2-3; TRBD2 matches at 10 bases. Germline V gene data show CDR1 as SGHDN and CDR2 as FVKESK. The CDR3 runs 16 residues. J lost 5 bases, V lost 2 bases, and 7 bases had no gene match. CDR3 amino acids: CASSQSTSGARDTQYF. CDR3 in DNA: TGTGCCAGCAGCCAAAGTACTAGCGGGGCCAGAGATACGCAGTATTTT.

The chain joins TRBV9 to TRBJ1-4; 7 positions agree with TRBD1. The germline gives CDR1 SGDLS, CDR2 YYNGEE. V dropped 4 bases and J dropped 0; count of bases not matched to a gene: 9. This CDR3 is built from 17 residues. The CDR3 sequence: CASSHSRDRATNEKLFF. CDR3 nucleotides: TGTGCCAGCAGCCATTCCCGAGACAGGGCAACTAATGAAAAACTGTTTTTT.

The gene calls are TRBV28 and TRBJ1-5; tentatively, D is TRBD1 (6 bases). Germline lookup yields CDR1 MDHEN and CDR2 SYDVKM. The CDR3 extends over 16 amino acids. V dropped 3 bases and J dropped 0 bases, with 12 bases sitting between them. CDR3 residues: CASSFLAGDSNQPQHF. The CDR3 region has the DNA TGTGCCAGCAGTTTCTTGGCAGGGGATAGCAATCAGCCCCAGCATTTT.

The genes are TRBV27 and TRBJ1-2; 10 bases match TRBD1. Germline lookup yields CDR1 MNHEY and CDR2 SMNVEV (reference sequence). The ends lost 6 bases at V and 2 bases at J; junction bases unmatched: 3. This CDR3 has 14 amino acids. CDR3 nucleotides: TGTGCCAGCAGGCCGGGACAGGGGAACTATGGCTACACCTTC. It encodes CASRPGQGNYGYTF.

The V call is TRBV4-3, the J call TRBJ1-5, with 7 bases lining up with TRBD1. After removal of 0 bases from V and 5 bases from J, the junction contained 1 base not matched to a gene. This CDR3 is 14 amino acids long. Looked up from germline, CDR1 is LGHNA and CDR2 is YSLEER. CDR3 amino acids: CASSQDRGYQPQHF. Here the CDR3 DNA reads TGCGCCAGCAGCCAAGACAGGGGGTATCAGCCCCAGCATTTT.

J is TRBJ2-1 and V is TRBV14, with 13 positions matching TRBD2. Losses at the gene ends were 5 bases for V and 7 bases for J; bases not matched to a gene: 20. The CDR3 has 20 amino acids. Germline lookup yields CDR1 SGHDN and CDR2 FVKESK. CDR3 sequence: CASSKTPGLAGHPPGNEQFF. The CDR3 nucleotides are TGTGCCAGCAGCAAGACACCGGGACTAGCGGGACACCCTCCGGGGAATGAGCAGTTCTTC. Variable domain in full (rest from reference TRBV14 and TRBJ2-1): EAGVTQFPSHSVIEKGQTVTLRCDPISGHDNLYWYRRVMGKEIKFLLHFVKESKQDESGMPNNRFLAERTGGTYSTLKVQPAELEDSGVYFCASSKTPGLAGHPPGNEQFFGPGTRLTVL.

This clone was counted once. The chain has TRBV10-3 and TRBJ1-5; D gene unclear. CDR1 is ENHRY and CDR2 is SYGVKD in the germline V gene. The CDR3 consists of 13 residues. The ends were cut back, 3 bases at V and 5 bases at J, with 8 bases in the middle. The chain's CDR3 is CAISDISDQPQHF. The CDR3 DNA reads TGTGCCATCAGTGATATCTCCGATCAGCCCCAGCATTTT.

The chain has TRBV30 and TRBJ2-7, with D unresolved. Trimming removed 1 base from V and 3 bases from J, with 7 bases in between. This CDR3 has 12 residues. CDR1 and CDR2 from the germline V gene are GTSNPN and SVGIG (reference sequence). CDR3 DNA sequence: TGTGCCTGGAGTGCCCTTAGCTACGAGCAGTACTTC. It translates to CAWSALSYEQYF.

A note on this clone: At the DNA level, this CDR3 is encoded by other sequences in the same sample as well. CDR3 sequence: CASSRTGDNYGYTF. In DNA form, the CDR3 reads TGCGCCAGCAGCCGGACAGGGGATAACTATGGCTACACCTTC. The rearrangement uses TRBV5-1 and TRBJ1-2, with 9 bases identical to TRBD1. J gave up 1 base and V 4 bases, and 2 bases lay outside the gene matches. The germline CDR1 and CDR2 sequences are SGHRS and YFSETQ. This CDR3 has 14 amino acids. The variable domain in full, completed from reference TRBV5-1 and TRBJ1-2, reads KAGVTQTPRYLIKTRGQQVTLSCSPISGHRSVSWYQQTPGQGLQFLFEYFSETQRNKGNFPGRFSGRQFSNSRSEMNVSTLELGDSALYLCASSRTGDNYGYTFGSGTRLTVV.